This T cell receptor beta chain was sequenced in a study of T cell responses to AZD1222 COVID-19 vaccine. Study results and limitations: Just a handful of people given AZD1222 tested seropositive at baseline.

Germline lookup yields CDR1 MNHEY and CDR2 SVGAGI. The germline V and J ends were trimmed by 2 bases and 3 bases, with 11 bases remaining between them. CDR3 length: 14 amino acids. In regard to this clone: The antigen is unknown.

Sequenced by immunoSEQ multiplex PCR; TCRdb stores in-frame clones only, minus some. Here the sample spans approximately 110,000 clones, 70% to 90% being singletons. The chain uses TRBV6-5 and TRBJ2-7; D unclear. Sequenced here: peripheral blood, sampled on day 0 of AZD1222 vaccination. The sequence was obtained from an adult in good health. The CDR3 bases are TGTGCCAGCAGTTACAAAGGGTTTAGCTACGAGCAGTACTTC. Amino acids: CASSYKGFSYEQYF.